These 32 T cell receptor beta chains were all obtained from the same sample, sequenced in a study of control samples from healthy donors and cancer patients. The assay was immunoSEQ multiplex PCR, and TCRdb's table has in-frame clones only and misses some. The sample includes some 110,000 clones, roughly 85% of them seen just once. Input material: blood. Source of these receptors: a woman between 45 and 65 years old in good health.

The chain couples TRBV7-9 to TRBJ2-5, with D possibly being TRBD2 (6 bases). Germline CDR1 is SEHNR and CDR2 is FQNEAQ (reference sequence). This CDR3 is 14 amino acids long. V was clipped by 5 bases and J by 1 base, with 11 bases between them. This chain's CDR3 is CASSHGTPQETQYF. The CDR3 nucleotides are TGTGCCAGCAGCCACGGGACTCCCCAAGAGACCCAGTACTTC.

The chain's CDR3 is CASSLLAGGPGEQFF. The CDR3 DNA is TGTGCCAGCAGCTTACTAGCGGGAGGGCCCGGGGAGCAGTTCTTC. The rearrangement joins TRBV7-8 to TRBJ2-1; 12 bases align to TRBD2. CDR1 is SGHVS and CDR2 is FQNEAQ in the germline V gene. With 2 bases clipped from V and 10 bases from J, the junction kept 6 bases outside the gene matches. There are 15 residues in the CDR3. The full variable domain, in which reference TRBV7-8 and TRBJ2-1 provide the parts outside the CDR3, is GAGVSQSPRYKVAKRGQDVALRCDPISGHVSLFWYQQALGQGPEFLTYFQNEAQLDKSGLPSDRFFAERPEGSVSTLKIQRTQQEDSAVYLCASSLLAGGPGEQFFGPGTRLTVL.

This clone has a single count. V usage is TRBV5-4 and J usage is TRBJ2-1, with D unclear. Trimming left V 0 bases short and J 0 bases short, with 7 bases between. The CDR3 is 15 residues long. Looked up from germline, CDR1 is SGHNT and CDR2 is YYREEE (reference sequence). In nucleotides, the CDR3 is TGTGCCAGCAGCTTGGGGCAGAGCTCCTACAATGAGCAGTTCTTC. Encoded protein: CASSLGQSSYNEQFF. The full variable domain, in which reference TRBV5-4 and TRBJ2-1 provide the parts outside the CDR3, is ETGVTQSPTHLIKTRGQQVTLRCSSQSGHNTVSWYQQALGQGPQFIFQYYREEENGRGNFPPRFSGLQFPNYSSELNVNALELDDSALYLCASSLGQSSYNEQFFGPGTRLTVL.

The rearrangement joins TRBV15 to TRBJ2-1; maybe TRBD2 (6 bases). In germline, CDR1 is LNHNV, CDR2 YYDKDF (reference sequence). Trimming removed 1 base at V and 2 bases at J, with 24 bases between. The CDR3 is 20 residues long. The CDR3 DNA sequence: TGTGCCACCAGCAGAGGCCTGGTGACAGCACCCCGGGAGACCTACAATGAGCAGTTCTTC. Its protein is CATSRGLVTAPRETYNEQFF.

CDR3 nucleotide sequence: TGTGCCAGTATACCCGGGACAGGGGTAACAGATACGCAGTATTTT. Its translation is CASIPGTGVTDTQYF. The genes are TRBV19 and TRBJ2-3; TRBD1 aligns across 10 bases. The germline V gene encodes CDR1 LNHDA and CDR2 SQIVND (reference sequence). There are 15 residues in the CDR3. J gave up 3 bases and V 7 bases, and 7 bases lay outside the gene matches.

CDR3 sequence reads: CASSESSRTGRTGELFF. CDR3 nucleotide sequence: TGTGCCAGCAGTGAATCTAGTAGGACAGGGAGAACCGGGGAGCTGTTTTTT. The J gene is TRBJ2-2, the V gene TRBV6-1, with TRBD1 identical over 8 bases. This CDR3 contains 17 residues. CDR1 is MNHNS, CDR2 SASEGT, per germline. Trimming at V came to 2 bases and at J to 5 bases, leaving 10 bases not matched to a gene.

The J gene is TRBJ1-1, the V gene TRBV2; a weak D match, TRBD1 (5 bases). The CDR3 length is 13 residues. The V end was cut by 6 bases, the J end by 1 base, with 9 bases between. The germline gives CDR1 SNHLY, CDR2 FYNNEI. This CDR3 is CASRDMPNTEAFF. CDR3 nucleotide sequence: TGTGCCAGCAGGGACATGCCGAACACTGAAGCTTTCTTT.

V and J are TRBV27 and TRBJ1-2, with TRBD1 identical over 9 bases. The CDR3 consists of 17 residues. Germline CDR1 reads MNHEY; CDR2 reads SMNVEV (reference sequence). The V segment lost 7 bases and the J segment 4 bases; nucleotides outside the gene matches: 16. CDR3 sequence reads: CASMGDLTGGTSYGYTF. CDR3 coding DNA: TGTGCCAGCATGGGAGACTTGACAGGGGGGACGAGCTATGGCTACACCTTC.

V and J are TRBV5-6 and TRBJ2-7; no reliable D call. V was clipped by 3 bases and J by 1 base, with 8 bases between them. This CDR3 spans 13 amino acids. Germline values: CDR1 SGHDT, CDR2 YYEEEE. As DNA, the CDR3 is TGTGCCAGCAGCTCTTTAGGGTCCTACGAGCAGTACTTC. It is translated as CASSSLGSYEQYF.

This chain connects TRBV7-3 to TRBJ2-1, with 9 positions matching TRBD1. The germline V gene has CDR1 SGHTA and CDR2 FQGTGA. This CDR3 comprises 14 residues. V shed 5 bases, J shed 9 bases, and the junction held 8 bases outside the gene matches. The CDR3: CASSQFTGGSEQFF. The CDR3 nucleotides read TGTGCCAGCAGCCAATTCACAGGGGGCAGTGAGCAGTTCTTC.

This sequence joins TRBV7-3 and TRBJ2-2, with D possibly being TRBD1 (5 bases). Germline V gene lookup returns CDR1 SGHTA and CDR2 FQGTGA. This CDR3 contains 15 residues. The ends were cut back, 1 base at V and 3 bases at J, with 9 bases in the middle. CDR3 region: CASSLRQGDTGELFF. The CDR3 DNA follows: TGTGCCAGCAGCTTAAGGCAAGGGGACACCGGGGAGCTGTTTTTT.

This clone has just one count. The chain has TRBV6-1 and TRBJ1-1; D not certain. The germline V gene has CDR1 MNHNS and CDR2 SASEGT. The V and J ends lost 2 bases and 5 bases respectively, with 9 bases between them. The CDR3 loop spans 13 amino acids. The chain's CDR3 is CASSETWFTEAFF. Written as DNA, the CDR3 is TGTGCCAGCAGTGAAACCTGGTTTACTGAAGCTTTCTTT.

This clone appeared a single time. The chain combines TRBV15 with TRBJ1-1, with D maybe TRBD1 (6 bases). Per the germline V gene, CDR1 is LNHNV and CDR2 is YYDKDF (reference sequence). The CDR3 is 16 residues long. V was trimmed by 1 base and J by 4 bases, leaving 16 bases between them. The DNA for the CDR3 is TGTGCCACCAGCAGAGGTTCAGGGGTAGAAGGCACTGAAGCTTTCTTT. Translated: CATSRGSGVEGTEAFF.

The chain has TRBV4-3 and TRBJ2-4; a weak D match, TRBD2 (6 bases). The V gene lost 0 bases and the J gene lost 9 bases, with 12 bases spanning the gap. Germline V lookup: CDR1 LGHNA, CDR2 YSLEER. This CDR3 is built from 14 residues. CDR3 DNA sequence: TGCGCCAGCAGCCAAGAACTAGCTTATACCATTCAGTACTTC. This translates into CASSQELAYTIQYF.

The CDR3 DNA reads as TGCGCCAGCAGCCATAGGACAGGACCCTACGAGCAGTACTTC. As protein: CASSHRTGPYEQYF. The genes are TRBV4-3 and TRBJ2-7, with TRBD1 matching over 7 bases. Per the germline V gene, CDR1 is LGHNA and CDR2 is YSLEER. The CDR3 spans 14 residues. V trimming: 3 bases; J trimming: 2 bases; junction bases outside the gene matches: 4.

This clone showed up just once. The CDR3 here is CASSPHGGSNTEAFF. The CDR3 DNA is TGTGCCAGCAGCCCCCATGGGGGCTCGAACACTGAAGCTTTCTTT. This sequence joins TRBV7-3 and TRBJ1-1; D is possibly TRBD1 (6 bases). V lost 5 bases to trimming and J lost 1 base, with 14 bases between them. The CDR3 covers 15 residues. In germline, CDR1 is SGHTA, CDR2 FQGTGA.

The genes are TRBV30 and TRBJ2-7, with a tentative D call TRBD2 (6 bases). The CDR3 contains 14 residues. CDR1 is GTSNPN and CDR2 is SVGIG in the germline V gene (reference sequence). The V and J ends lost 2 bases and 2 bases respectively, with 13 bases between them. CDR3 DNA sequence: TGTGCCTGGAGTTACACTAGCTTAACCTACGAGCAGTACTTC. Translating it yields CAWSYTSLTYEQYF.

The chain carries TRBV7-8 and TRBJ2-5; 9 nucleotides match TRBD1. CDR3 length equals 15 residues. Per germline, CDR1 SGHVS and CDR2 FQNEAQ. V was clipped by 1 base and J by 4 bases; unmatched bases: 4. CDR3 in amino acids: CASSLGGTGRETQYF. The DNA for the CDR3 is TGTGCCAGCAGCTTAGGGGGGACAGGGCGAGAGACCCAGTACTTC.

This chain links TRBV3-1 (or the pseudogene TRBV3-2) with TRBJ2-7; D tentatively reads TRBD1 or TRBD2 (5 bases each). V was trimmed by 0 bases and J by 3 bases, leaving 12 bases between them. The CDR3 length is 15 residues. Per germline, CDR1 LGHDT and CDR2 YNNKEL (reference sequence). CDR3 region: CASSQDGGTDYEQYF. The CDR3 coding sequence is TGTGCCAGCAGCCAAGACGGTGGGACCGACTACGAGCAGTACTTC.

The chain carries TRBV9 and TRBJ1-2; tentatively, D is TRBD1 (5 bases). The V gene's germline CDR1 is SGDLS and CDR2 YYNGEE. Between the trimmed V and J ends, which lost 6 bases and 6 bases, there was a span of 21 bases. This CDR3 region has 15 residues. This CDR3 is CASTDDRAAKDGYTF. In DNA form, the CDR3 reads TGTGCCAGCACCGATGACAGAGCCGCTAAGGATGGCTACACCTTC. The complete variable domain, with remaining parts taken from reference TRBV9 and TRBJ1-2, reads DSGVTQTPKHLITATGQRVTLRCSPRSGDLSVYWYQQSLDQGLQFLIQYYNGEERAKGNILERFSAQQFPDLHSELNLSSLELGDSALYFCASTDDRAAKDGYTFGSGTRLTVV.

In this sample, this clone turned up a few times. The gene calls are TRBV6-5 and TRBJ1-6, with TRBD1 matching 8 bases. Germline CDR1 is MNHEY and CDR2 is SVGAGI. With 6 bases clipped from V and 12 bases from J, the junction kept 10 bases outside the gene matches. This CDR3 region has 14 residues. Here the CDR3 reads CASRVDRVVLPLHF. CDR3 DNA: TGTGCCAGCAGGGTGGACAGGGTGGTATTACCCCTCCACTTT.

The CDR3 bases are TGTGCCAGCAGCCGCGACAGGAACTACGAGCAGTACTTC. As protein: CASSRDRNYEQYF. The gene calls are TRBV7-3 and TRBJ2-7; a weak D match, TRBD1 (6 bases). The length of the CDR3 is 13 residues. V lost 5 bases, J lost 3 bases, and 11 bases lay in between. CDR1 and CDR2 (germline): SGHTA, FQGTGA.

This clone came up a few times. This CDR3 reads CASSQADVPLHF. The DNA of the CDR3 is TGTGCCAGCAGCCAAGCTGACGTCCCCCTCCACTTT. This chain uses TRBV14 with TRBJ1-6; no firm D call. V dropped 1 base and J dropped 13 bases, with 8 bases sitting between them. The CDR3 is made up of 12 amino acids. Germline V gives CDR1 SGHDN, CDR2 FVKESK.

A single count supports this clone. The chain recombines TRBV28 with TRBJ2-7; the D gene is possibly TRBD2 (5 bases). V was pared by 5 bases and J by 0 bases, with 14 bases between. CDR1 and CDR2 from the germline V gene are MDHEN and SYDVKM. This CDR3 spans 15 amino acids. The CDR3 here is CASSGGGENSYEQYF. The CDR3, as DNA: TGTGCCAGCAGTGGCGGAGGAGAAAACTCCTACGAGCAGTACTTC.

The chain joins TRBV6-1 to TRBJ1-2; TRBD1 matches 7 bases. The CDR3 is 15 residues long. From germline, CDR1 is MNHNS and CDR2 SASEGT. V gave up 3 bases and J gave up 4 bases; unmatched junction bases: 8. As DNA, the CDR3 is TGTGCCAGCAGTGATTCGGTAGGGGGCGGCTATGGCTACACCTTC. It encodes CASSDSVGGGYGYTF.

This rearrangement joins TRBV5-4 to TRBJ2-5, with TRBD2 identical over 14 bases. V trimming: 2 bases; J trimming: 5 bases; junction bases outside the gene matches: 2. The CDR3 extends over 15 amino acids. CDR1 is SGHNT, CDR2 YYREEE, per germline (reference sequence). For the CDR3, the DNA is TGTGCCAGCAGCTTCAGGACTAGCGGGGGGGAGACCCAGTACTTC. Translation: CASSFRTSGGETQYF.

This chain uses TRBV7-9 with TRBJ1-5; D is undetermined. V was pared by 0 bases and J by 4 bases, with 7 bases between. CDR3 size: 14 residues. In germline, CDR1 is SEHNR, CDR2 FQNEAQ (reference sequence). DNA for the CDR3: TGTGCCAGCAGCTTAGCGACTGAGAATCAGCCCCAGCATTTT. Translation gives CASSLATENQPQHF.

The chain couples TRBV10-3 to TRBJ1-2; TRBD1 might be the D (6 bases). The CDR3 runs 14 residues. Germline V gene lookup returns CDR1 ENHRY and CDR2 SYGVKD. V was pared by 6 bases and J by 5 bases, with 16 bases between. The CDR3 here is CAIRRPGQGYGYTF. DNA of the CDR3: TGTGCCATCAGACGACCGGGACAAGGGTATGGCTACACCTTC.

This sequence joins TRBV9 and TRBJ1-3; TRBD1 aligns across 9 bases. The V and J ends lost 0 bases and 11 bases, in that order; junction bases with no gene match: 9. The CDR3 has 15 amino acids. The germline V gene has CDR1 SGDLS and CDR2 YYNGEE. CDR3 nucleotide sequence: TGTGCCAGCAGCGTAGCTGGGACAGGGAACTTTCCCATATATTTT. As protein: CASSVAGTGNFPIYF. The variable domain in full, completed from reference TRBV9 and TRBJ1-3, reads DSGVTQTPKHLITATGQRVTLRCSPRSGDLSVYWYQQSLDQGLQFLIQYYNGEERAKGNILERFSAQQFPDLHSELNLSSLELGDSALYFCASSVAGTGNFPIYFGEGSWLTVV.

V usage is TRBV3-1 (or the pseudogene TRBV3-2) and J usage is TRBJ1-6; D possibly corresponds to TRBD1 (6 bases). Trimming shortened V by 1 base and J by 10 bases, and 11 bases separated the two germline ends. In germline, CDR1 is LGHDT, CDR2 YNNKEL (reference sequence). The CDR3 has 14 amino acids. The CDR3 reads CASSQVTGYSPLHF. CDR3 nucleotides: TGTGCCAGCAGCCAAGTTACAGGGTACTCACCCCTCCACTTT.

The rearrangement uses TRBV6-6 and TRBJ1-5; 8 positions match TRBD1. The V segment lost 6 bases and the J segment 1 base; nucleotides outside the gene matches: 8. The CDR3 runs 16 residues. The V gene's germline CDR1 is MNHNY and CDR2 SVGAGI (reference sequence). The CDR3 DNA reads as TGTGCCAGCAGCTATGGGACAGGACCGAGCAATCAGCCCCAGCATTTT. It yields the protein CASSYGTGPSNQPQHF.

The chain employs TRBV6-4 and TRBJ2-2; the D gene is possibly TRBD2 (5 bases). CDR3 size: 13 residues. Germline V CDR1 and CDR2: MRHNA, SNTAGT. Trimming removed 4 bases from V and 5 bases from J, with 8 bases in between. The CDR3 sequence is CASSVTGTGELFF. In DNA, the CDR3 is TGTGCCAGCAGTGTGACGGGGACCGGGGAGCTGTTTTTT.